This is a list of T cell receptor beta chains from one sample in a study of control samples from healthy donors and cancer patients. Repertoires were generated with immunoSEQ multiplex PCR, while TCRdb's copy carries only in-frame clones and drops some. The sample carries roughly 55,000 clones, roughly 88% recorded once. Sequencing was carried out using blood. The receptors come from a man between 45 and 60 years old in good health. Both conserved end residues are trimmed from each CDR3. Each record gives: V gene, D gene, clone size, CDR3 protein. A D gene is named only where the DNA matches it firmly. Some rows have no size entry. The others give once, few or many, or a class for an expanded clone.

V: TRBV9
D: -
size: -
CDR3: ASSVGDGDSGNTIY

V: TRBV9
D: TRBD2
size: -
CDR3: ASSTAPGLAGVTSPEQY

V: TRBV6-5
D: -
size: once
CDR3: ASSYRRRPNTEAF

V: TRBV5-4
D: -
size: -
CDR3: ASSLETANYGYT

V: TRBV5-1
D: -
size: -
CDR3: ASRGDTTTYEQY

V: TRBV18
D: TRBD2
size: -
CDR3: ASSPWGLAGSPGELF

V: TRBV3-1/TRBV3-2
D: -
size: -
CDR3: ASSPDGSRGYSGANVLT

V: TRBV6-5
D: TRBD2
size: -
CDR3: ASSYGVAGGTDTQY

V: TRBV20-1
D: -
size: -
CDR3: SAIRDYEQY

V: TRBV28
D: -
size: -
CDR3: ASTEQGFSWNTEAF

V: TRBV28
D: -
size: few
CDR3: ASSPPTAQNTEAF

V: TRBV25-1
D: -
size: -
CDR3: ATRENTGELF

V: TRBV3-1/TRBV3-2
D: TRBD1
size: -
CDR3: ASSQGTGYTEAF

V: TRBV6-5
D: -
size: -
CDR3: ASSPGHSTDTQY

V: TRBV24-1
D: TRBD1
size: -
CDR3: ATSRRFYRGLGQPQH

V: TRBV28
D: -
size: -
CDR3: ASTDGPEQY

V: TRBV2
D: TRBD1
size: -
CDR3: ASRGTGANTEAF

V: TRBV25-1
D: TRBD2
size: once
CDR3: ASSAPGGAYEQY

V: TRBV5-6
D: TRBD1
size: -
CDR3: ASSSLGQGDVALH

V: TRBV7-9
D: TRBD1
size: once
CDR3: ASSKGQSLAKNIQY